What follows are 2 T cell receptor beta chains derived from one specimen sequenced in a study of tumor and adjacent non-tumor tissue in lung cancer. A modified ARM-PCR protocol with three rounds of nested PCR amplified TCRbeta. TCRdb re-called the multiplex PCR reads through MiXCR, storing one row per CDR3 protein. This table has 40,000 to 50,000 distinct CDR3 sequences, around 59% appearing once. RNA was extracted from bulk tissue without any cell sorting. Distant lung tissue was collected more than 3 cm away from the tumor edge. The sample consisted of distant non-tumor lung tissue. Source of these receptors: a woman in her 70s with non-small cell lung cancer.

Remarks on this clonotype: At one end the junction does not follow the germline gene, possibly because of a read error. J is TRBJ1-2 and V is TRBV29-1, with D uncertain. Germline V lookup: CDR1 SQVTM, CDR2 ANQGSEA. The CDR3 extends over 11 amino acids. This CDR3 reads CSVGGRVGYIF. CDR3 DNA: TGCAGCGTTGGCGGACGGGTTGGCTACATCTTC.

Points on this clonotype: Relative to the germline gene, one junction end is altered; a read error may explain this. This sequence joins TRBV4-2 and TRBJ2-2; the D is unclear. The CDR3 is 16 residues long. The germline V gene has CDR1 LGHNA and CDR2 YNFKEQ. The CDR3 here is CASSQDWARNTGELFF. The CDR3 DNA reads as TGTGCTAGCAGCCAAGATTGGGCCAGGAACACGGGGGAGCTGTTTTTT.